This paragraph covers one TCR beta chain sequence. This specimen belongs to a study of blood T cell repertoires in COVID-19. Across the whole study: The analysed material was cDNA or gDNA that came from T cells, B-cell-depleted T cells, or PBMCs.

This CDR3 has 13 residues. V dropped 6 bases and J dropped 6; count of bases not matched to a gene: 3. Clones were read by immunoSEQ multiplex PCR, and TCRdb kept only the in-frame ones, dropping some. The data show some 120,000 clones, with over 75% seen just once and approximately 6.6% held by the top ten. The chain joins TRBV12-3 or TRBV12-4 to TRBJ2-2, with 8 bases lining up with TRBD1. The receptor was derived from an elderly man with active or convalescent COVID-19. The material sequenced was peripheral blood. Written as DNA, the CDR3 is TGTGCCAGCAGGGAACAGGGGGCCGGGGAGCTGTTTTTT. Protein product: CASREQGAGELFF.